This T cell receptor (beta chain) was identified in a study of tumor-infiltrating lymphocytes in primary liver carcinoma. The study co-extracted DNA and RNA from 20-30 mg of unsorted bulk tissue. Each sampled tumor had five separate regions taken from it. Notes on the study in general: Researchers found tumor-adjacent and tumor-blood pairs overlapped less than tumor region pairs. Merely about 7-25% of top clones occurred in all five tumor regions. Significantly greater top-250-clone fractions characterized tumors relative to blood (p = 0.039).

The CDR3 has 17 residues. Per the germline V gene, CDR1 is SGHDN and CDR2 is FVKESK. The authors made TCR beta cDNA from around 500 ng total RNA with a constant-region primer. Employing slightly modified ARM-PCR, three nested multiplex PCR rounds were run, and these gave rise to the TCR beta libraries. Running 10 cycles apiece, the first two PCR rounds relied on TRBV1-TRBV30 forward primers together with a C-beta reverse primer. TCRdb redid the calling of the multiplex PCR reads with MiXCR, one entry per CDR3 protein. Here the sample spans 50,000 to 60,000 distinct CDR3 sequences, around 73% being singletons. Points on this clonotype: Its antigen is still unknown. Compared with germline, one end of the junction differs, possibly owing to a read error.

Sequencing was carried out using liver tumor tissue from sampling region 5. Subset specified: tumor region T5, tumor centre. This receptor was identified in a man in his forties or fifties with primary liver carcinoma and hepatitis B virus infection. The chain has TRBV14 and TRBJ2-1; D is unclear. The CDR3 loop is CASSQDALRAPYNEQFF. CDR3 DNA sequence: TGTGCCAGCAGCCAAGATGCCCTTCGGGCCCCCTACAACGAGCAGTTCTTC.